This T cell receptor (beta chain) was retrieved from a study of blood T cell repertoires in COVID-19. Study background: In each case, the material was cDNA or gDNA derived from T cells, B-cell-depleted T cells, or PBMCs.

Produced via immunoSEQ multiplex PCR; TCRdb's table is partial and in-frame only. The table shows approximately 110,000 clones, with 85% to 90% occurring only once. CDR1 and CDR2 from the germline V gene are SGHTA and FQGNSA. J was trimmed by 2 bases and V by 4 bases; bases with no gene match: 2. The CDR3 sequence is 15 residues long. V gene TRBV7-2 combines with J gene TRBJ2-1, with 10 nucleotides matching TRBD1. Input material: peripheral blood. This clonotype was obtained from a woman older than 75 with acute or convalescent COVID-19. Here the CDR3 DNA reads TGTGCCAGCAGCTCAGGACAGGGGGCCTACAATGAGCAGTTCTTC. Translation gives CASSSGQGAYNEQFF.